The T cell receptor beta chain under discussion was sequenced for a study of cytomegalovirus exposure and HLA in healthy donors. Trimming at V came to 2 bases and at J to 4 bases, leaving 5 bases not matched to a gene. Germline assignment: CDR1 MDHEN and CDR2 SYDVKM. CDR3 length: 14 amino acids. 60 Vbeta and 13 Jbeta primers were used in PCR. Only in-frame clones appear in the TCRdb table, and some are missing; sequencing was by immunoSEQ multiplex PCR. The sample contains 250,000 to 350,000 clones, about 80% of which appear only once. Donors showed nominal health when sampled, although they likely had unrecorded immune exposures. In regard to this clone: Its antigen is as yet unknown.

The study, taken as a whole, reports: TCR beta V- and J-gene trimming was later associated with a missense DCLRE1C variant. The classifier was said to identify cytomegalovirus status with high specificity and sensitivity.

V usage is TRBV28 and J usage is TRBJ2-7; 7 nucleotides match TRBD2. The TCR originated in a girl under 10 years old in good health and CMV-seronegative. Sequencing was done on a sample of PBMCs. Here the CDR3 reads CASSLGTSEYEQYF. For the CDR3, the DNA is TGTGCCAGCAGTTTAGGAACTAGCGAATACGAGCAGTACTTC.